The table lists the clone carrying this T cell receptor beta chain with a few counts. No antigen is known for it. Cultured CD4+ T cells had their DNA profiled by the Oncomine TCR Beta short-read assay. One entry per CDR3 protein, called by TCRdb with MiXCR from the PCR reads. The sample consists of about 12,000 distinct CDR3 sequences, around 80% of them appearing once. This record belongs to a study of vaccination and CD4 T cells after COVID-19. Study-wide context: A median of approximately 100 days (range 35 to 161) separated diagnosis from post-COVID sampling.

Treatment meaning: roughly ten-day PBMC culture with coronavirus spike peptide pools or control peptides (ViraFEST assay). Before TCRs were sequenced, ViraFEST expanded antigen-specific T cells with peptide pools. The V segment lost 8 bases and the J segment 3 bases; nucleotides outside the gene matches: 0. Germline V gene lookup returns CDR1 MNHNS and CDR2 SASEGT. The CDR3 extends over 13 amino acids. Sequenced sample: CD4+ T cells from blood, cultured in vitro. The sequence came from a human donor who had recovered from COVID-19. The V gene is TRBV6-1, the J gene TRBJ2-2; 10 nucleotides line up with TRBD1. Here the CDR3 reads CASGTGDTGELFF. CDR3 sequence (DNA): TGTGCCAGCGGGACAGGGGACACCGGGGAGCTGTTTTTT.